This T cell receptor (beta chain) was found in a study of blood T cell repertoires in COVID-19. About the research overall: The samples span acute and convalescent COVID-19 from the United States, Italy and Spain.

The CDR3 is made up of 13 amino acids. Looked up from germline, CDR1 is MNHNY and CDR2 is SVGAGI (reference sequence). V lost 6 bases to trimming and J lost 4 bases, with 10 bases between them. Per the study methods: By means of reference gene primer amplification, nucleated cell counts were estimated. Using immunoSEQ multiplex PCR, the repertoire was profiled, and TCRdb retains in-frame clones only, with some absent. The DNA gave D and trimming, while V, J and clone size come from that table. Of about 210,000 clones in the sample, 80% to 90% were seen once. The chain is built from TRBV6-6 and TRBJ1-5, with TRBD1 as a possible D gene (5 bases). This sequence originates from a woman between 40 and 50 years old with active or convalescent COVID-19. Source material: peripheral blood. CDR3 nucleotide sequence: TGTGCCAGCAGCCCAGGGCGGAATCAGCCCCAGCATTTT. This codes for CASSPGRNQPQHF.